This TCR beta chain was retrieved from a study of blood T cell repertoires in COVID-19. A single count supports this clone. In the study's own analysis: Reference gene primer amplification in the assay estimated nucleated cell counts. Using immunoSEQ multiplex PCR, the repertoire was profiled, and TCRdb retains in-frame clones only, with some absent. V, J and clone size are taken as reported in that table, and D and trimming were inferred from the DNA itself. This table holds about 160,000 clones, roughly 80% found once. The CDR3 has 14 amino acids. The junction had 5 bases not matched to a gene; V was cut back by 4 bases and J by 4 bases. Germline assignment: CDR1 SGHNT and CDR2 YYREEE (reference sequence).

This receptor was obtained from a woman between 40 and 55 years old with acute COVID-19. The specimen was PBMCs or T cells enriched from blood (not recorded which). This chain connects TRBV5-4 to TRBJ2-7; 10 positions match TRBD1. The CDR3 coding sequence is TGTGCCAGCAGCCCGGGACAGGGGTTTTACGAGCAGTACGTC. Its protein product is CASSPGQGFYEQYV.